This TCR beta chain was documented in a study of blood T cell repertoires in COVID-19. The overall study: Samples representing acute and convalescent COVID-19 were sourced from the United States, Italy and Spain.

Looked up from germline, CDR1 is SGHAT and CDR2 is FQDESV (reference sequence). The CDR3 is 14 residues long. The germline V and J ends were trimmed by 5 bases and 2 bases, with 13 bases remaining between them. The protocol was immunoSEQ multiplex PCR, while the TCRdb copy is restricted to in-frame clones and leaves out a portion. The top ten clones hold 14% to 15% of a sample with around 230,000 clones, just under 85% of them seen once. Cohorts were determined from participant-reported clinical history. The rearrangement uses TRBV11-1 and TRBJ2-7, with a tentative D call TRBD1 (6 bases). Sequencing was performed on PBMCs or T cells enriched from blood (not recorded which). The TCR sequence derives from a man aged 40-50 years who had recovered from COVID-19. The CDR3 region is CASSPRRQAYEQYF. The CDR3 coding sequence is TGTGCCAGCAGCCCCCGCCGACAGGCCTACGAGCAGTACTTC.